These T cell receptor beta chains were read from a single sample in a study of sequential checkpoint blockade in melanoma. The repertoire was sequenced with immunoSEQ multiplex PCR; TCRdb's copy has only in-frame clones and lacks some. The repertoire holds under 25,000 clones, with 73% as singletons. Sequences were derived from CD8+ T cells sorted from blood (inferred from file names), sampled from a patient given nivolumab and ipilimumab in sequence. The receptors originated from a human donor with melanoma. Each CDR3 is given with its conserved first and last residue. Each record gives: V gene, J gene, D gene, CDR3 protein. A D gene is named only where the DNA matches it firmly.

>TRBV27|TRBJ2-3|TRBD1
CATSAGTEITDTQYF
>TRBV28|TRBJ2-1|TRBD2
CASSLGGSGRGNEQFF
>TRBV19|TRBJ1-3|NA
CASSIYGGKASGNTIYF
>TRBV25-1|TRBJ1-1|NA
CASTVRTEAFF
>TRBV4-1|TRBJ2-7|TRBD2
CASSQDAVAGGYEQYF
>TRBV27|TRBJ1-1|NA
CASSSQGWTEAFF
>TRBV7-9|TRBJ1-1|NA
CASSQPAGAEAFF
>TRBV23-1|TRBJ2-7|NA
CASSHYTTPLPPPYYEQYF
>TRBV6-4|TRBJ2-7|NA
CASSGQESSYEQYF
>TRBV4-1|TRBJ2-1|TRBD2
CASSQDRLAGGPSNEQFF
>TRBV29-1|TRBJ1-1|NA
CSVVPGYTEAFF
>TRBV7-9|TRBJ1-1|TRBD1
CASSHRQGSVSTEAFF
>TRBV7-6|NA|TRBD2
CASSPGTTLSGTYEQYF
>TRBV7-2|TRBJ2-7|TRBD1
CASSFGTGTYEQYF
>TRBV5-1|TRBJ2-7|TRBD1
CASRGGQASSYEQYF
>TRBV19|TRBJ1-5|NA
CASSIKRQAPYSNQPQHF
>TRBV19|TRBJ2-2|NA
CASSILLGTGELFF
>TRBV15|TRBJ2-1|TRBD2
CATSRDLGSGSRSNEQFF
>TRBV7-8|TRBJ2-7|TRBD1
CASSLRDRDFYEQYF
>TRBV21-1|TRBJ1-1|NA
CASSKERTENTEAFF
>TRBV11-2|TRBJ2-7|TRBD1
CASSPGTGSYEQYF
>TRBV4-1|TRBJ2-2|NA
CASSLGTSNTGELFF
>TRBV18|TRBJ2-7|NA
CASSPPGFLQYEQYF
>TRBV7-9|TRBJ2-3|NA
CASSLGSGRTDTQYF
>TRBV7-6|TRBJ2-7|TRBD1
CASSLWTGTYEQYF
>TRBV5-4|TRBJ2-7|TRBD2
CASSPDSGWPYEQYF
>TRBV5-1|TRBJ1-2|NA
CASSLGGYGYTF
>TRBV19|TRBJ1-4|TRBD1
CASSGTGARNEKLFF
>TRBV28|TRBJ2-7|TRBD1
CASSPRYRDSGYF
>TRBV4-1|TRBJ1-1|NA
CASSLLWTANTEAFF
>TRBV5-1|TRBJ2-7|NA
CASSSSSVTYEQYF
>TRBV7-6|NA|TRBD1
CASSRGQGAFDEQYF
>TRBV28|TRBJ1-5|TRBD1
CASSPGQGTISNQPQHF
>TRBV5-1|TRBJ2-1|NA
CASTIGGGYNEQFF
>TRBV4-1|TRBJ2-7|NA
CASSQDDRSYEQYF
>TRBV28|TRBJ2-1|NA
CASSLESSSYNEQFF
>TRBV25-1|TRBJ2-5|NA
CASSERTNQETQYF
>TRBV7-6|TRBJ2-6|NA
CASSLSVSGANVLTF
>TRBV5-4|TRBJ2-7|NA
CASSLGTAGTYEQYF
>TRBV6-6|TRBJ2-1|NA
CASSPGDAYNEQFF
>TRBV2|TRBJ2-7|TRBD1
CATGQGQGSPYEQYF
>TRBV6-1|TRBJ2-7|NA
CASSFRYAAYEQYF
>TRBV6-4|TRBJ1-5|NA
CASMRRPQHF